These 17 T cell receptor beta chains were all obtained from the same sample, sequenced in a study of identifying expanded T cells in peripheral blood. Here immunoSEQ multiplex PCR was the method, and the copy in TCRdb shows in-frame clones only, minus some. The sample consists of approximately 100,000 clones, around nine tenths of them appearing once. The source material was blood. Receptor source: a person aged 18 to 69 in good health.

The chain carries TRBV7-8 and TRBJ2-7; the D is unclear. CDR1 SGHVS and CDR2 FQNEAQ come from the germline V gene. This CDR3 has 13 amino acids. The V end lost 5 bases, the J end lost 5 bases, and 13 bases lay between the germline ends. The CDR3 reads CASSEPRRDEQYF. The CDR3 DNA is TGTGCCAGCAGCGAGCCTCGAAGGGACGAGCAGTACTTC.

The chain couples TRBV5-1 to TRBJ1-1, with D unresolved. The V and J ends lost 0 bases and 7 bases respectively, with 7 bases between them. The CDR3 is 12 residues long. In germline, CDR1 is SGHRS, CDR2 YFSETQ. Here the CDR3 DNA reads TGCGCCAGCAGCTTGGCCTCAGGTGAAGCTTTCTTT. Amino acid sequence: CASSLASGEAFF.

This clone was seen a single time. This chain uses TRBV27 with TRBJ1-2; 7 positions match TRBD1. Germline V lookup: CDR1 MNHEY, CDR2 SMNVEV (reference sequence). With 6 bases clipped from V and 3 bases from J, the junction kept 7 bases outside the gene matches. The CDR3 length is 14 residues. The CDR3 DNA sequence: TGTGCCAGCAGGGGGACAGCGGGGGACTATGGCTACACCTTC. Protein product: CASRGTAGDYGYTF.

The V and J genes are TRBV6-4 and TRBJ2-1, with D possibly being TRBD1 (5 bases). The germline CDR1 and CDR2 sequences are MRHNA and SNTAGT. The CDR3 consists of 13 residues. V was pared by 4 bases and J by 2 bases, with 6 bases between. The CDR3 protein is CASSVQAYNEQFF. The CDR3 coding sequence is TGTGCCAGCAGTGTACAGGCCTACAATGAGCAGTTCTTC.

The rearrangement joins TRBV6-5 to TRBJ1-1; D uncertain. This CDR3 region has 14 residues. Germline V CDR1 and CDR2: MNHEY, SVGAGI. Trimming pared 5 bases from V and 4 bases from J, leaving 14 bases between. For the CDR3, the DNA is TGTGCCAGCAGTAGGGAGGGTCGGAGCACTGAAGCTTTCTTT. Translating it yields CASSREGRSTEAFF.

The chain employs TRBV2 and TRBJ2-2; 12 nucleotides line up with TRBD1. The V gene's germline CDR1 is SNHLY and CDR2 FYNNEI. This CDR3 contains 16 residues. After removal of 6 bases from V and 2 bases from J, the junction contained 4 bases not matched to a gene. This chain's CDR3 is CASRRDRGRNTGELFF. The DNA of the CDR3 is TGTGCCAGCAGGCGGGACAGGGGGCGTAACACCGGGGAGCTGTTTTTT.

The chain recombines TRBV7-9 with TRBJ1-4, with TRBD1 matching 7 bases. CDR3 size: 15 residues. Germline CDR1 reads SEHNR; CDR2 reads FQNEAQ (reference sequence). Trimming cost V 4 bases and J 7 bases; bases outside gene matches: 9. The CDR3 sequence is CASSSTGKGGEKLFF. For the CDR3, the DNA is TGTGCCAGCAGCTCGACAGGGAAGGGGGGTGAAAAACTGTTTTTT.

A single count supports this clone. The chain links TRBV7-3 to TRBJ2-1; D gene uncertain. V lost 2 bases, J lost 4 bases, and 6 bases lay in between. The CDR3 extends over 13 amino acids. CDR1 SGHTA and CDR2 FQGTGA come from the germline V gene. CDR3 amino acids: CASSLDGYNEQFF. The CDR3 DNA reads TGTGCCAGCAGCTTAGACGGGTACAATGAGCAGTTCTTC.

This clone was observed at least ten times. The rearrangement uses TRBV5-1 and TRBJ2-7; D could derive from TRBD1 or TRBD2 (5 bases each). Germline CDR1 is SGHRS and CDR2 is YFSETQ. The CDR3 totals 15 residues. V gave up 5 bases and J gave up 1 base, with 16 bases separating them. The CDR3 DNA reads TGCGCCAGCAGTTCCCGTTGGGGGAAATCCTACGAGCAGTACTTC. Encoded protein: CASSSRWGKSYEQYF.

The chain links TRBV6-4 to TRBJ2-3; 13 bases agree with TRBD2. There are 15 residues in the CDR3. V lost 5 bases, J lost 3 bases, and 2 bases stayed unmatched. Germline V gene lookup returns CDR1 MRHNA and CDR2 SNTAGT. The CDR3 DNA is TGTGCCAGCAGTCAACTAGCGGGGGGGACAGATACGCAGTATTTT. Protein: CASSQLAGGTDTQYF.

The chain combines TRBV28 with TRBJ1-3; the match to TRBD1 covers 10 bases. Germline loops: CDR1 MDHEN, CDR2 SYDVKM. J was trimmed by 2 bases and V by 4 bases; bases with no gene match: 2. The CDR3 runs to 15 residues. This CDR3 is CASSSGTGAGNTIYF. CDR3 sequence (DNA): TGTGCCAGCAGTTCCGGGACAGGGGCTGGAAACACCATATATTTT.

The rearrangement links TRBV30 to TRBJ2-1; 13 bases map to TRBD2. J gave up 9 bases and V 0 bases, and 5 bases lay outside the gene matches. The V gene's germline CDR1 is GTSNPN and CDR2 SVGIG (reference sequence). The CDR3 is made up of 15 amino acids. The chain's CDR3 is CAWSVTSGRAGEQFF. The CDR3 nucleotides are TGTGCCTGGAGTGTCACTAGCGGGAGGGCGGGTGAGCAGTTCTTC.

The chain couples TRBV6-5 to TRBJ2-1; possibly TRBD2 for D (5 bases). V lost 6 bases to trimming and J lost 6 bases, with 15 bases between them. The CDR3 is made up of 14 amino acids. Germline loops: CDR1 MNHEY, CDR2 SVGAGI. DNA for the CDR3: TGTGCCAGCAGCGAACTAGATCGGGGCAATGAGCAGTTCTTC. Translating gives CASSELDRGNEQFF.

This clone was detected once. The V gene is TRBV28, the J gene TRBJ2-7; D remains unclear. Per the germline V gene, CDR1 is MDHEN and CDR2 is SYDVKM. Trimming shortened V by 8 bases and J by 4 bases, and 9 bases separated the two germline ends. This CDR3 region has 11 residues. CDR3 sequence: CASLQGYEQYF. CDR3 nucleotides: TGTGCCAGCCTTCAAGGGTACGAGCAGTACTTC.

The chain employs TRBV5-5 and TRBJ1-1; a weak D match, TRBD1 (6 bases). The V and J ends lost 0 bases and 1 base respectively, with 10 bases between them. The CDR3 consists of 15 residues. Germline lookup yields CDR1 SGHKS and CDR2 YYEKEE (reference sequence). CDR3 sequence (DNA): TGTGCCAGCAGCTTGGAAGACAGGTGGAACACTGAAGCTTTCTTT. This codes for CASSLEDRWNTEAFF.

The rearrangement joins TRBV27 to TRBJ2-2; D might be TRBD1 (6 bases). Deletions cut 5 bases from V and 2 bases from J, with 15 bases between. The CDR3 is 16 amino acids. The germline V gene has CDR1 MNHEY and CDR2 SMNVEV (reference sequence). This chain's CDR3 is CASSPPGAVNTGELFF. CDR3 DNA: TGTGCCAGCAGTCCCCCAGGGGCGGTTAACACCGGGGAGCTGTTTTTT.

The rearrangement uses TRBV15 and TRBJ1-3, with a possible D match to TRBD1 (5 bases). The CDR3 contains 18 residues. Trimming cost V 0 bases and J 3 bases, with 18 bases left between them. CDR1 and CDR2 from the germline V gene are LNHNV and YYDKDF (reference sequence). CDR3 in DNA: TGTGCCACCAGCAGAGAATCCGGGGGACTCCGAGGTGGAAACACCATATATTTT. It codes for CATSRESGGLRGGNTIYF.